The clone carrying this TCR beta chain was counted a few times. Its antigen is unknown. Using its own MiXCR run on the reads, TCRdb lists one record per CDR3 protein. Among 300,000 to 400,000 distinct CDR3 sequences listed, approximately 25% were seen once. The entry originates in a study of T cell repertoires in cytomegalovirus infection. At the level of the study: CMV epitopes that were recently identified and HLA-C-restricted were used alongside well-studied HLA-B-restricted ones. Indications of both CMV infection and matching HLA type were provided by public TCR beta signatures. Study findings and constraints: Of the TCR beta families, the public ones yielded a cumulative frequency that identified carriers of CMV plus the relevant HLA. What dominated the ex vivo response were HLA-C-restricted CMV-specific TCR beta clonotypes.

This CDR3 region has 15 residues. With 2 bases removed from V and 7 bases from J, the gap between germline ends came to 16 bases. Germline-derived CDR1 and CDR2 are SGHRS and YFSETQ. The gene calls are TRBV5-1 and TRBJ2-1; tentative D call: TRBD2 (6 bases). The sequenced sample was cultured PBMCs, obtained from culture after CMV antigen stimulation. The receptor's source is a human donor in good health (CMV status not recorded). Some clones in this sample may be carry-over from other donors' samples. The CDR3 region has the DNA TGCGCCAGCAGCTTAGACGGGAGACTTTGGAATGAGCAGTTCTTC. This sequence encodes CASSLDGRLWNEQFF.